This T cell receptor beta chain was documented in a study of cytomegalovirus exposure and HLA in healthy donors. Study context: Out of 150 million to 200 million T cells, an earlier analysis found some 110 million unique TCR beta sequences in total. When 398 donors were genotyped, about 81% of them were found to fall in the Caucasian-associated ancestry cluster.

The study's findings and limits: A later analysis, which compared TCR beta chains of equal frequency, found the HLA-associated ones more clonally expanded. A missense variant in DCLRE1C was later tied to TCR beta V- and J-gene trimming.

Both 60 Vbeta primers and 13 Jbeta primers went into the PCR. Some clones are missing from TCRdb's copy, which holds only in-frame ones; the method was immunoSEQ multiplex PCR. The sample yields under 200,000 clones, approximately 81% seen once. Comment on this clone: The antigen remains unidentified.

CDR3 length equals 15 residues. In germline, CDR1 is SGHTA, CDR2 FQGNSA. Losses at the gene ends were 8 bases for V and 2 bases for J; bases not matched to a gene: 11. The sample taken for sequencing was PBMCs. The sequence was obtained from a woman between 45 and 65 years old in good health and CMV-seronegative. This sequence joins TRBV7-2 and TRBJ2-5, with TRBD2 matching over 7 bases. The CDR3 bases are TGTGCCAGCTCCACCTGGGGAGGGGCGCAAGAGACCCAGTACTTC. Translation: CASSTWGGAQETQYF.